This T cell receptor (beta chain) emerged from a study of blood T cells in healthy people across ages. The CDR3 is 16 residues long. Per the germline V gene, CDR1 is SGDLS and CDR2 is YYNGEE. Healthy individuals of Caucasian origin from Russia, aged roughly 6 to 95, served as donors. Study-wide findings and caveats: Donor CMV infection status was unknown, possibly confounding age-related changes in expanded clonotypes.

Sample-barcoded 5' priming and a J-beta primer mix drove a second PCR of roughly 6 to 12 cycles. TCRdb itself ran the 5' RACE reads through MiXCR, one entry per CDR3 protein. The sample holds 250,000 to 300,000 distinct CDR3 sequences, roughly 29% seen once. This clonotype was seen a handful of times. The antigen is unknown. The rearrangement joins TRBV9 to TRBJ2-5, with 7 bases that match TRBD2. The assigned J gene may be wrong: the sequence end matches TRBJ2-1 better. The clonotype originates from a woman in her 70s in good health. Input material: blood. The CDR3 region is CASSHPGGGRNNEQFF. The CDR3 DNA follows: TGTGCCAGCAGCCACCCCGGTGGCGGGAGAAACAATGAGCAGTTCTTC.